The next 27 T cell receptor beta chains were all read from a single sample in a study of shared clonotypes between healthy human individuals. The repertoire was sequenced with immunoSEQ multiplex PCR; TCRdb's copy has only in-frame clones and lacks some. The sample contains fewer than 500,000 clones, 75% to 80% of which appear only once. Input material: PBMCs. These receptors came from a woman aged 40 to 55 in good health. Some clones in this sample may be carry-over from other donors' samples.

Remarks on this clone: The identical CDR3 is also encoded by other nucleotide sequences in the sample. The DNA for the CDR3 is TGTGCCAGCAGGGGACAGGGGAGGTACGAGCAGTACTTC. Encoded protein: CASRGQGRYEQYF. The J gene is TRBJ2-7, the V gene TRBV6-5; 10 nucleotides match TRBD1. Trimming removed 6 bases from V and 4 bases from J; junction bases left unmatched: 3. Germline CDR1 MNHEY, CDR2 SVGAGI. The CDR3 is 13 amino acids.

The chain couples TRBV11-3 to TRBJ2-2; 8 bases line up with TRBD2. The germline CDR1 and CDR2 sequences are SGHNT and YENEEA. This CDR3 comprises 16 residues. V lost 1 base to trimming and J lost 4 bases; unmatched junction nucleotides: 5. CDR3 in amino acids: CASSLATSASTGELFF. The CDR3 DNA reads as TGTGCCAGCAGCTTAGCGACTAGCGCGTCCACCGGGGAGCTGTTTTTT.

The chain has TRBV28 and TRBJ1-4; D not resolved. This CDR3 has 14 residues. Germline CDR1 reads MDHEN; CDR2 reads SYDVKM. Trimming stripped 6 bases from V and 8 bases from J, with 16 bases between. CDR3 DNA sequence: TGTGCCAGCAGCAAGGGCGGTAACGAGGAAAAACTGTTTTTT. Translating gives CASSKGGNEEKLFF.

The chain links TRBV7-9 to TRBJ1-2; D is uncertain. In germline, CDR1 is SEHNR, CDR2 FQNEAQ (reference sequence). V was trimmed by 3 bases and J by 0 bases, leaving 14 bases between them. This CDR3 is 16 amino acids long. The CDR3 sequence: CASSFWRAGSNYGYTF. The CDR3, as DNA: TGTGCCAGCAGCTTCTGGAGGGCCGGATCTAACTATGGCTACACCTTC.

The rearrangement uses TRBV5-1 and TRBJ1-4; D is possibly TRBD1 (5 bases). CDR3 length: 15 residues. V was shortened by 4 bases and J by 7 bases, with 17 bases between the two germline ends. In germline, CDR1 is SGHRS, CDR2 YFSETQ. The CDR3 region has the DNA TGCGCCAGCAGCCTGGGACCTTCAGGAGGTGAAAAACTGTTTTTT. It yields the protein CASSLGPSGGEKLFF.

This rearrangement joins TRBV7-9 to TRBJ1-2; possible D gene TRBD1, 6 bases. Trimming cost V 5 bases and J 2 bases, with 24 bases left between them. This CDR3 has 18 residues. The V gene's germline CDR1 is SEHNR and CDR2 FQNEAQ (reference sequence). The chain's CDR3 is CASSRLGGQSLANYGYTF. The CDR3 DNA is TGTGCCAGCAGCCGACTCGGCGGACAGTCTTTGGCGAACTATGGCTACACCTTC.

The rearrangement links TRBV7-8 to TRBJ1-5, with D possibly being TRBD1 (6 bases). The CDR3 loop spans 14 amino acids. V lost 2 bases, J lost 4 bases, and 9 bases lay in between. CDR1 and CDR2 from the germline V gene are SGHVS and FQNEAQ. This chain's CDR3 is CASSLFGQNQPQHF. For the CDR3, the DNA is TGTGCCAGCAGCTTATTTGGACAGAATCAGCCCCAGCATTTT. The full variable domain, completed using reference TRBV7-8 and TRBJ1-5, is GAGVSQSPRYKVAKRGQDVALRCDPISGHVSLFWYQQALGQGPEFLTYFQNEAQLDKSGLPSDRFFAERPEGSVSTLKIQRTQQEDSAVYLCASSLFGQNQPQHFGDGTRLSIL.

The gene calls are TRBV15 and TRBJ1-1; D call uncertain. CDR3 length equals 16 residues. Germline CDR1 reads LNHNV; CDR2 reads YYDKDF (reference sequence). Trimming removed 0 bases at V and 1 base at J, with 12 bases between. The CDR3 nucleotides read TGTGCCACCAGCAGAGATCAGGTGGGTAGGAACACTGAAGCTTTCTTT. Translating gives CATSRDQVGRNTEAFF.

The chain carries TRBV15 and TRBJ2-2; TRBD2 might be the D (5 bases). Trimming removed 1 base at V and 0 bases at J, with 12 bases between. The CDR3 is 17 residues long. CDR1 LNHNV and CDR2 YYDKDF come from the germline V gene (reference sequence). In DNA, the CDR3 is TGTGCCACCAGCAGAGGAGGACTTTCCTCGAACACCGGGGAGCTGTTTTTT. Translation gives CATSRGGLSSNTGELFF.

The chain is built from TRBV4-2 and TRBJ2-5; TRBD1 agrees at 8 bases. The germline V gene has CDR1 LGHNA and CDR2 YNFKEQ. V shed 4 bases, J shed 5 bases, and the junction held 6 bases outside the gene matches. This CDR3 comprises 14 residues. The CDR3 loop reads CASSPGGAGETQYF. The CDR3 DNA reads TGTGCCAGCAGCCCAGGGGGCGCGGGTGAGACCCAGTACTTC.

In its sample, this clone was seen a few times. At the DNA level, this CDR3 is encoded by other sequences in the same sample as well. CDR3 sequence: CAWSPRRNTEAFF. In nucleotides, the CDR3 is TGTGCCTGGAGTCCACGTAGGAACACTGAAGCTTTCTTT. The chain joins TRBV30 to TRBJ1-1; D gene ambiguous. Deletions cut 2 bases from V and 1 base from J, with 8 bases between. Germline CDR1 and CDR2: GTSNPN and SVGIG (reference sequence). CDR3 size: 13 residues.

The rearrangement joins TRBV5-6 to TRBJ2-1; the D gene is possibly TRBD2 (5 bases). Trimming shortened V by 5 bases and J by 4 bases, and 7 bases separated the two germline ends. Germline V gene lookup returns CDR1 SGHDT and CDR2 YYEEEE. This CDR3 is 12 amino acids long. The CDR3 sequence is CASRSGYNEQFF. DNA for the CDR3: TGTGCCAGCAGATCGGGGTACAATGAGCAGTTCTTC.

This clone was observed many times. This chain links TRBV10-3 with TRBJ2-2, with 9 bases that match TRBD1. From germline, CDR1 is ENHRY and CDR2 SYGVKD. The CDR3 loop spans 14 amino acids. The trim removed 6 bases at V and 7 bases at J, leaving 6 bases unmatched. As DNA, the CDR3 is TGTGCCATCAGGGGACAGGGAAAGGGCGGGGAGCTGTTTTTT. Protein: CAIRGQGKGGELFF.

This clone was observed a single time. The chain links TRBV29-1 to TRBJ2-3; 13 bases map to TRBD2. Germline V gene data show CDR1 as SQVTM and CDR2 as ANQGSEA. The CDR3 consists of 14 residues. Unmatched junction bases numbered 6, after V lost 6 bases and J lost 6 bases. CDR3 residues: CSVGLAGFPDTQYF. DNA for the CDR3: TGCAGCGTGGGACTAGCGGGATTCCCTGATACGCAGTATTTT.

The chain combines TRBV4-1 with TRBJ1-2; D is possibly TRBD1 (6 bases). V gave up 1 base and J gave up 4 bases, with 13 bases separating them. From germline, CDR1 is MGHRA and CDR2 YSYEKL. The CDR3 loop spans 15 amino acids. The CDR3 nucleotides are TGCGCCAGCAGCCAAGCCACAGGGAAAGCCTATGGCTACACCTTC. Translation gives CASSQATGKAYGYTF.

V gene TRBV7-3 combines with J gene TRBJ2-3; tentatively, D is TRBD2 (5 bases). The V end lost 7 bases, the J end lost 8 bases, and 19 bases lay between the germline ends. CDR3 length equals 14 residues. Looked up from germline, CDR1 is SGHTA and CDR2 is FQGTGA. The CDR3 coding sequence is TGTGCCAGCACCCCGGCGGGCGGCTCTGGTACGCAGTATTTT. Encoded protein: CASTPAGGSGTQYF.

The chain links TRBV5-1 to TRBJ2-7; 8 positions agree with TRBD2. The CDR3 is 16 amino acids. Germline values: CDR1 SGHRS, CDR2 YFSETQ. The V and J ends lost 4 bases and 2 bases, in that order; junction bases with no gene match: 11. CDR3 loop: CASSPGVDSGTYEQYF. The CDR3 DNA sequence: TGCGCCAGCAGCCCCGGTGTGGATAGCGGGACCTACGAGCAGTACTTC.

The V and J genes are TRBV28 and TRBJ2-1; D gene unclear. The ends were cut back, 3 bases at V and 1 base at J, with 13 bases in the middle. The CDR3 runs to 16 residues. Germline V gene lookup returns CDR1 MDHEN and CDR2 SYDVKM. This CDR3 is CASSFSSMGSYNEQFF. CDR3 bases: TGTGCCAGCAGTTTTTCCAGTATGGGATCCTACAATGAGCAGTTCTTC.

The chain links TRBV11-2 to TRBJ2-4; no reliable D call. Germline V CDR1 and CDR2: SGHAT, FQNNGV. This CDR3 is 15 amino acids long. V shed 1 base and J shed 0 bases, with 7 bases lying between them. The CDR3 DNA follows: TGTGCCAGCAGCTTAGGGATACTAGCCAAAAACATTCAGTACTTC. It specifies CASSLGILAKNIQYF.

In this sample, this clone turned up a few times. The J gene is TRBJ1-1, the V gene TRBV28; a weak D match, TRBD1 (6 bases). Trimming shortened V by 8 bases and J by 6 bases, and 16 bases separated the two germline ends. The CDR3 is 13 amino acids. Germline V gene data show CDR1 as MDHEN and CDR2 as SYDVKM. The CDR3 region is CASHRDINAEAFF. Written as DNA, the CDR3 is TGTGCCAGCCACCGGGACATAAACGCTGAAGCTTTCTTT.

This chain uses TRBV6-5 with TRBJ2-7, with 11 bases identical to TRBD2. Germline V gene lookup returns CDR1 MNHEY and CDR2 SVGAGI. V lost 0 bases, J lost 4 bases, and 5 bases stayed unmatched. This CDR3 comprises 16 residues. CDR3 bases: TGTGCCAGCAGTTACTCAGGCGTAGCGGGAGGGTACGAGCAGTACTTC. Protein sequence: CASSYSGVAGGYEQYF.

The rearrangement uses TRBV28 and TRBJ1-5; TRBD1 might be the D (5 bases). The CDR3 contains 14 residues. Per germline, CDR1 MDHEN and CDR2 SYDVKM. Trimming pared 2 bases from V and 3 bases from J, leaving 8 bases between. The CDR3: CASSLRQLNQPQHF. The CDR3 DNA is TGTGCCAGCAGTTTACGACAGCTCAATCAGCCCCAGCATTTT.

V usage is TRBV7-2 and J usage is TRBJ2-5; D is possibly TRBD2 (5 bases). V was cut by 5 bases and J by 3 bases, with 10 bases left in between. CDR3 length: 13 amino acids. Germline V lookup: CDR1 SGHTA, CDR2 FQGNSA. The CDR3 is CASSIAREETQYF. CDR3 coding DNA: TGTGCCAGCAGCATCGCGAGGGAAGAGACCCAGTACTTC.

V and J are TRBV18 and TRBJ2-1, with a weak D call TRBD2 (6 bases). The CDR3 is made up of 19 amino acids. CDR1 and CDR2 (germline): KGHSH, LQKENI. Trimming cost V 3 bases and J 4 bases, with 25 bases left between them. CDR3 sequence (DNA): TGTGCCAGCTCACCCGGACCTCATACTAGCACCCTAAATTACAATGAGCAGTTCTTC. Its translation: CASSPGPHTSTLNYNEQFF. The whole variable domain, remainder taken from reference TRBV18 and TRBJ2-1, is NAGVMQNPRHLVRRRGQEARLRCSPMKGHSHVYWYRQLPEEGLKFMVYLQKENIIDESGMPKERFSAEFPKEGPSILRIQQVVRGDSAAYFCASSPGPHTSTLNYNEQFFGPGTRLTVL.

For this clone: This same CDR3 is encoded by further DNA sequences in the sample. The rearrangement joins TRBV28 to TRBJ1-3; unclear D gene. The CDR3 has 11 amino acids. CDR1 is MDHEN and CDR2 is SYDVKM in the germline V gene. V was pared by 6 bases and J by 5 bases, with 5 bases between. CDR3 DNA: TGTGCCAGCAGCTTTAGAAACACCATATATTTT. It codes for CASSFRNTIYF.

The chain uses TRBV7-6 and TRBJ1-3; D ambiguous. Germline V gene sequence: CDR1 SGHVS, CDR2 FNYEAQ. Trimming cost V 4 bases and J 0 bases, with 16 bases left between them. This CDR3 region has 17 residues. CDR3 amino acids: CASSSPAGDYSGNTIYF. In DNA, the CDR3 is TGTGCCAGCAGCTCCCCGGCCGGGGATTACTCTGGAAACACCATATATTTT.

This chain's CDR3 is CASSIGTGGDGYTF. CDR3 coding DNA: TGTGCCAGCAGTATAGGGACAGGGGGCGACGGCTACACCTTC. This chain joins TRBV28 and TRBJ1-2, with 12 bases matching TRBD1. The germline CDR1 and CDR2 sequences are MDHEN and SYDVKM. Trimming at V came to 5 bases and at J to 8 bases, leaving 6 bases not matched to a gene. The CDR3 is made up of 14 amino acids.